These 3 T cell receptor beta chains were all obtained from the same sample, sequenced in a study of T cell responses to AZD1222 COVID-19 vaccine. Sequencing used immunoSEQ multiplex PCR; TCRdb keeps in-frame clones, though not all of them. The table shows over 100,000 clones, with 85% to 95% occurring only once. This specimen consisted of peripheral blood, obtained on day 0 of AZD1222 vaccination. The receptor source for this set is an adult in good health.

The J gene is TRBJ2-7, the V gene TRBV6-2 or TRBV6-3; no reliable D call. Per germline, CDR1 MNHEY and CDR2 SVGEGT. Trimming pared 0 bases from V and 1 base from J, leaving 13 bases between. The CDR3 is 16 residues long. DNA of the CDR3: TGTGCCAGCAGTTACTCAATTGGCAGCCTATCCTACGAGCAGTACTTC. Translating it yields CASSYSIGSLSYEQYF.

The V call is TRBV4-1, the J call TRBJ2-1, with 11 bases fitting TRBD2. J gave up 6 bases and V 2 bases, and 9 bases lay outside the gene matches. CDR1 is MGHRA, CDR2 YSYEKL, per germline. The CDR3 is 17 amino acids. The DNA of the CDR3 is TGCGCCAGCAGCCAAATCGTAGCGGGAGGGCCGGTCAATGAGCAGTTCTTC. This codes for CASSQIVAGGPVNEQFF.

The count of this clone is one. The chain combines TRBV28 with TRBJ1-1; D call uncertain. Between the trimmed V and J ends, which lost 7 bases and 0 bases, there was a span of 12 bases. The length of the CDR3 is 14 residues. The germline V gene has CDR1 MDHEN and CDR2 SYDVKM. CDR3 region: CASNRSPLNTEAFF. CDR3 nucleotides: TGTGCCAGCAACCGGTCCCCCTTGAACACTGAAGCTTTCTTT.